This T cell receptor (beta chain) was sequenced during a study of cytomegalovirus exposure and HLA in healthy donors. Assay: immunoSEQ multiplex PCR; the TCRdb copy retains only in-frame clones and omits some. The data contain 100,000 or so clones, 85% to 95% of them singletons. V gave up 7 bases and J gave up 3 bases, with 15 bases separating them. The CDR3 loop spans 14 amino acids. Germline V lookup: CDR1 SGHNT, CDR2 YYREEE (reference sequence). This TCR was recovered from a woman between 18 and 29 years old in good health and CMV-seronegative. The chain recombines TRBV5-4 with TRBJ2-3, with a possible D match to TRBD2 (6 bases). Sequenced: PBMCs. CDR3 in amino acids: CASVLGGSTDTQYF. The CDR3, as DNA: TGTGCCAGCGTATTGGGGGGTAGTACAGATACGCAGTATTTT.